The next 28 T cell receptor beta chains were all read from a single sample in a study of blood T cell repertoires in COVID-19. The table came from immunoSEQ multiplex PCR; TCRdb's copy has only in-frame clones and leaves some out. The sample lists roughly 63,000 clones, approximately 88% occurring once. Material for sequencing was peripheral blood. These receptors were collected from a human donor in a cohort sampled during active COVID-19.

This clone was picked up one time. CDR3 DNA sequence: TGTGCCAGCAGCTTGATTGGACAGGGATCCTACGAGCAGTACTTC. Residues: CASSLIGQGSYEQYF. This chain uses TRBV5-6 with TRBJ2-7; 8 bases are shared with TRBD1. This CDR3 contains 15 residues. Germline V gene lookup returns CDR1 SGHDT and CDR2 YYEEEE. With 1 base clipped from V and 1 base from J, the junction kept 4 bases outside the gene matches.

The rearrangement joins TRBV5-1 to TRBJ2-3, with no clear D. This CDR3 comprises 11 residues. The germline V and J ends were trimmed by 7 bases and 1 base, with 4 bases remaining between them. Per germline, CDR1 SGHRS and CDR2 YFSETQ. CDR3 DNA sequence: TGCGCCAGCGTCGGCACAGATACGCAGTATTTT. It specifies CASVGTDTQYF.

V gene TRBV6-2 or TRBV6-3 combines with J gene TRBJ1-2; a weak D match, TRBD1 (6 bases). From germline, CDR1 is MNHEY and CDR2 SVGEGT. Between the trimmed V and J ends, which lost 5 bases and 6 bases, there was a span of 13 bases. The CDR3 runs to 13 residues. CDR3 protein: CASSPRGTNGYTF. CDR3 coding DNA: TGTGCCAGCAGTCCGAGGGGGACCAATGGCTACACCTTC.

This chain links TRBV30 with TRBJ2-7; 10 nucleotides agree with TRBD1. V dropped 0 bases and J dropped 3; count of bases not matched to a gene: 5. The CDR3 is 15 amino acids. Looked up from germline, CDR1 is GTSNPN and CDR2 is SVGIG (reference sequence). CDR3 in amino acids: CAWSVHRTGGYEQYF. CDR3 DNA: TGTGCCTGGAGTGTCCACCGGACAGGGGGCTACGAGCAGTACTTC. Filled out from reference TRBV30 and TRBJ2-7, the complete variable domain reads SQTIHQWPATLVQPVGSPLSLECTVEGTSNPNLYWYRQAAGRGLQLLFYSVGIGQISSEVPQNLSASRPQDRQFILSSKKLLLSDSGFYLCAWSVHRTGGYEQYFGPGTRLTVT.

J is TRBJ1-2 and V is TRBV5-5; the match to TRBD1 covers 7 bases. Germline CDR1 reads SGHKS; CDR2 reads YYEKEE (reference sequence). The CDR3 contains 13 residues. With 2 bases clipped from V and 6 bases from J, the junction kept 4 bases outside the gene matches. The CDR3 region has the DNA TGTGCCAGCAGCTTACAGGGGAGGCATGGCTACACCTTC. Its protein is CASSLQGRHGYTF. Using reference TRBV5-5 and TRBJ1-2 for the parts outside the CDR3, the full variable domain is DAGVTQSPTHLIKTRGQQVTLRCSPISGHKSVSWYQQVLGQGPQFIFQYYEKEERGRGNFPDRFSARQFPNYSSELNVNALLLGDSALYLCASSLQGRHGYTFGSGTRLTVV.

The chain is built from TRBV5-4 and TRBJ1-1; unclear D gene. Germline CDR1 and CDR2: SGHNT and YYREEE (reference sequence). This CDR3 is 13 amino acids long. Trimming shortened V by 0 bases and J by 4 bases, and 7 bases separated the two germline ends. In DNA, the CDR3 is TGTGCCAGCAGCTTGGAGCCGGGCACTGAAGCTTTCTTT. It translates to CASSLEPGTEAFF.

The gene calls are TRBV5-1 and TRBJ2-3, with a possible D match to TRBD2 (6 bases). Trimming removed 0 bases from V and 0 bases from J, with 11 bases in between. The CDR3 is 16 amino acids. Looked up from germline, CDR1 is SGHRS and CDR2 is YFSETQ. The CDR3 DNA sequence: TGCGCCAGCAGCTTGGGTGGCGGGGACAGCACAGATACGCAGTATTTT. Its translation: CASSLGGGDSTDTQYF.

This clone showed up just once. The J gene is TRBJ2-2, the V gene TRBV5-1, with D possibly matching TRBD1 (5 bases). Trimming left V 4 bases short and J 5 bases short, with 15 bases between. The CDR3 consists of 15 residues. Germline assignment: CDR1 SGHRS and CDR2 YFSETQ. DNA of the CDR3: TGCGCCAGCAGCCAAAGGGTAGGGGATACCGGGGAGCTGTTTTTT. Amino acids: CASSQRVGDTGELFF.

The V gene is TRBV18, the J gene TRBJ2-7, with TRBD2 as a possible D gene (6 bases). Germline CDR1 KGHSH, CDR2 LQKENI. The CDR3 runs to 14 residues. Trimming stripped 3 bases from V and 2 bases from J, with 11 bases between. CDR3 DNA sequence: TGTGCCAGCTCACCCCTGACTAGTACCTACGAGCAGTACTTC. This sequence encodes CASSPLTSTYEQYF.

The V and J genes are TRBV2 and TRBJ1-1; D is unclear. The germline V gene has CDR1 SNHLY and CDR2 FYNNEI. The CDR3 loop spans 15 amino acids. Trimming removed 1 base at V and 0 bases at J, with 9 bases between. The CDR3 bases are TGTGCCAGCAGTGAAGGGTGGCAGGTGAACACTGAAGCTTTCTTT. It translates to CASSEGWQVNTEAFF.

This chain links TRBV21-1 with TRBJ1-2; TRBD1 reflects the table's D call only, with no check against the DNA. TRBV21-1 is assigned pseudogene status. The CDR3 runs 11 residues. In DNA form, the CDR3 reads TGTGCCAGCAGCAAAGATGAGGGGACAGCCTTC. This gives the protein CASSKDEGTAF.

The J gene is TRBJ1-1, the V gene TRBV18; 10 bases align to TRBD1. The CDR3 totals 13 residues. Germline V gene data show CDR1 as KGHSH and CDR2 as LQKENI. The J segment lost 11 bases and the V segment lost 3 bases, leaving 6 bases of the junction unmatched. As DNA, the CDR3 is TGTGCCAGCTCACCCCGGGACAGGGGCGACGCTTTCTTT. This sequence encodes CASSPRDRGDAFF. Combining the CDR3 with reference TRBV18 and TRBJ1-1 gives the whole variable domain NAGVMQNPRHLVRRRGQEARLRCSPMKGHSHVYWYRQLPEEGLKFMVYLQKENIIDESGMPKERFSAEFPKEGPSILRIQQVVRGDSAAYFCASSPRDRGDAFFGQGTRLTVV.

This clone has a single count. The chain combines TRBV4-1 with TRBJ1-2; D is ambiguous. The germline V gene encodes CDR1 MGHRA and CDR2 YSYEKL. The ends were cut back, 2 bases at V and 1 base at J, with 8 bases in the middle. This CDR3 has 14 amino acids. CDR3 protein: CASSQPGGNYGYTF. The CDR3 nucleotides read TGCGCCAGCAGCCAACCGGGTGGTAACTATGGCTACACCTTC.

This clone was picked up a small number of times. The chain couples TRBV6-5 to TRBJ2-1, with D possibly matching TRBD2 (5 bases). This CDR3 is 15 amino acids long. Deletions cut 2 bases from V and 7 bases from J, with 15 bases between. Germline V gene data show CDR1 as MNHEY and CDR2 as SVGAGI. The CDR3 bases are TGTGCCAGCAGTTACATGGACTCCCGGGGAAATGAGCAGTTCTTC. Its protein product is CASSYMDSRGNEQFF.

J is TRBJ2-5 and V is TRBV7-9; 10 positions match TRBD2. The V gene's germline CDR1 is SEHNR and CDR2 FQNEAQ (reference sequence). V trimming: 1 base; J trimming: 3 bases; junction bases outside the gene matches: 5. The CDR3 is 16 residues long. The CDR3 protein is CASSLGSGGAEETQYF. The CDR3 region has the DNA TGTGCCAGCAGCTTAGGCAGCGGGGGGGCCGAAGAGACCCAGTACTTC. The variable domain in full, completed from reference TRBV7-9 and TRBJ2-5, reads DTGVSQNPRHKITKRGQNVTFRCDPISEHNRLYWYRQTLGQGPEFLTYFQNEAQLEKSRLLSDRFSAERPKGSFSTLEIQRTEQGDSAMYLCASSLGSGGAEETQYFGPGTRLLVL.

The rearrangement uses TRBV19 and TRBJ2-5; TRBD1 aligns across 10 bases. V was pared by 9 bases and J by 3 bases, with 4 bases of the junction left unmatched. From germline, CDR1 is LNHDA and CDR2 SQIVND (reference sequence). The CDR3 has 13 amino acids. This chain's CDR3 is CASRGTGEETQYF. DNA for the CDR3: TGTGCCAGCCGAGGGACAGGGGAAGAGACCCAGTACTTC.

The rearrangement uses TRBV19 and TRBJ1-1; D might be TRBD1 (5 bases). The V gene lost 4 bases and the J gene lost 1 base, with 7 bases spanning the gap. The V gene's germline CDR1 is LNHDA and CDR2 SQIVND (reference sequence). The CDR3 has 13 residues. CDR3 sequence (DNA): TGTGCCAGTAGTAACCAGGGGAACACTGAAGCTTTCTTT. This gives the protein CASSNQGNTEAFF.

This clone was recorded once. The chain joins TRBV4-2 to TRBJ1-1; D possibly corresponds to TRBD1 (6 bases). V shed 0 bases and J shed 1 base, with 12 bases lying between them. CDR1 is LGHNA and CDR2 is YNFKEQ in the germline V gene. This CDR3 region has 16 residues. CDR3 sequence reads: CASSQDTRTENTEAFF. DNA for the CDR3: TGTGCCAGCAGCCAAGATACCCGGACAGAGAACACTGAAGCTTTCTTT.

The genes are TRBV5-1 and TRBJ2-2, with TRBD1 identical over 10 bases. Germline V lookup: CDR1 SGHRS, CDR2 YFSETQ. This CDR3 is 15 amino acids long. J was trimmed by 4 bases and V by 3 bases; bases with no gene match: 3. CDR3 region: CASSWDRGGTGELFF. The CDR3 DNA reads as TGCGCCAGCAGCTGGGACAGGGGTGGCACCGGGGAGCTGTTTTTT.

This sequence joins TRBV19 and TRBJ2-7, with D perhaps matching TRBD2 (6 bases). There are 15 residues in the CDR3. Germline CDR1 reads LNHDA; CDR2 reads SQIVND (reference sequence). V lost 3 bases and J 4 bases, leaving 16 bases between the germline ends. Here the CDR3 DNA reads TGTGCCAGTAGTATGTATGGGGGGAGAGCGTACGAGCAGTACTTC. Translated, it gives CASSMYGGRAYEQYF.

The rearrangement uses TRBV5-5 and TRBJ1-1; unclear D gene. Germline CDR1 SGHKS, CDR2 YYEKEE (reference sequence). The CDR3 has 13 residues. V lost 0 bases to trimming and J lost 0 bases, with 3 bases between them. The CDR3: CASSLDMNTEAFF. The CDR3 DNA reads TGTGCCAGCAGCTTGGATATGAACACTGAAGCTTTCTTT.

CDR3 residues: CASSHTGLGEKLFF. The CDR3 bases are TGCGCCAGCAGCCATACGGGACTAGGGGAAAAACTGTTTTTT. The chain has TRBV4-3 and TRBJ1-4; possibly TRBD1 for D (5 bases). Germline V gene data show CDR1 as LGHNA and CDR2 as YSLEER. The CDR3 totals 14 residues. Trimming pared 3 bases from V and 8 bases from J, leaving 13 bases between.

V and J are TRBV19 and TRBJ2-1; possibly TRBD2 for D (6 bases). Trimming left V 1 base short and J 7 bases short, with 8 bases between. The CDR3 loop spans 13 amino acids. CDR1 and CDR2 (germline): LNHDA, SQIVND (reference sequence). This CDR3 reads CASSIGRGNEQFF. In DNA form, the CDR3 reads TGTGCCAGTAGTATAGGGAGGGGAAATGAGCAGTTCTTC.

This clone is a singleton in its sample. The V call is TRBV18, the J call TRBJ1-4, with 9 bases that match TRBD1. CDR3 length: 16 residues. Per the germline V gene, CDR1 is KGHSH and CDR2 is LQKENI. Germline trimming cut 3 bases from V and 5 bases from J; bases unmatched to any gene: 7. DNA for the CDR3: TGTGCCAGCTCACCTCAAACCGGGACAGGGAATGAAAAACTGTTTTTT. Residues: CASSPQTGTGNEKLFF. The complete variable domain, with remaining parts taken from reference TRBV18 and TRBJ1-4, reads NAGVMQNPRHLVRRRGQEARLRCSPMKGHSHVYWYRQLPEEGLKFMVYLQKENIIDESGMPKERFSAEFPKEGPSILRIQQVVRGDSAAYFCASSPQTGTGNEKLFFGSGTQLSVL.

The chain joins TRBV4-2 to TRBJ2-1; 10 positions match TRBD2. The germline CDR1 and CDR2 sequences are LGHNA and YNFKEQ. The CDR3 runs 15 residues. V lost 0 bases to trimming and J lost 10 bases; unmatched junction nucleotides: 6. Here the CDR3 DNA reads TGTGCCAGCAGCCAAGAGAGCGGGGGGGCCGGAGAGCAGTTCTTC. Translation: CASSQESGGAGEQFF.

There are many counts of this clone. The genes are TRBV19 and TRBJ1-2; D perhaps matches TRBD1 (5 bases). Trimming took 0 bases from V and 2 from J, leaving 7 bases between them. CDR3 length equals 14 residues. Germline V gives CDR1 LNHDA, CDR2 SQIVND (reference sequence). The CDR3: CASSIDRGNYGYTF. The DNA of the CDR3 is TGTGCCAGTAGTATAGATCGGGGGAACTATGGCTACACCTTC.

V usage is TRBV19 and J usage is TRBJ1-5; 9 bases are shared with TRBD1. V dropped 5 bases and J dropped 0; count of bases not matched to a gene: 5. The CDR3 has 16 amino acids. Germline V gene data show CDR1 as LNHDA and CDR2 as SQIVND (reference sequence). CDR3 amino acids: CASSATGGVSNQPQHF. The CDR3 DNA reads TGTGCCAGTAGTGCGACAGGGGGGGTTAGCAATCAGCCCCAGCATTTT.

This clone was observed once. V gene TRBV3-1 (or the pseudogene TRBV3-2) combines with J gene TRBJ1-1; the D is unclear. The CDR3 covers 15 residues. The germline CDR1 and CDR2 sequences are LGHDT and YNNKEL (reference sequence). Trimming took 1 base from V and 5 from J, leaving 14 bases between them. The CDR3 DNA reads TGTGCCAGCAGCCAAGTGAGGGCAGGAGGGACTGAAGCTTTCTTT. Translating it yields CASSQVRAGGTEAFF.